One sample yielded the 30 T cell receptor beta chains listed below, sequenced in a study of shared clonotypes between healthy human individuals. Using immunoSEQ multiplex PCR, the repertoire was profiled, and TCRdb retains in-frame clones only, with some absent. The sample shows approximately 1.4 million clones, approximately 98% of them seen only once. Source material: naive CD4+ T cells sorted from blood. The subset: CD45RA+ positively selected. The receptors shown here come from a man aged 25 to 40 in good health.

Points on this clone: Different DNA sequences within this sample yield the same CDR3. The chain uses TRBV18 and TRBJ2-3; no clear D gene. The CDR3 runs 12 residues. Germline CDR1 and CDR2: KGHSH and LQKENI. V shed 3 bases and J shed 2 bases, with 3 bases lying between them. CDR3 protein: CASSPFTDTQYF. The CDR3, as DNA: TGTGCCAGCTCACCGTTCACAGATACGCAGTATTTT.

The chain links TRBV5-1 to TRBJ2-5; the D gene is possibly TRBD1 (5 bases). Trimming left V 1 base short and J 2 bases short, with 9 bases between. The CDR3 covers 14 residues. CDR1 SGHRS and CDR2 YFSETQ come from the germline V gene. CDR3 nucleotides: TGCGCCAGCAGCTTGTATTCAGGGCAAGAGACCCAGTACTTC. Translated, it gives CASSLYSGQETQYF.

This clone has only one observation. The chain combines TRBV4-1 with TRBJ2-5, with a tentative D call TRBD1 (5 bases). V was cut by 0 bases and J by 7 bases, with 6 bases left in between. CDR3 length: 12 residues. Germline CDR1 reads MGHRA; CDR2 reads YSYEKL. CDR3 sequence: CASSQDRGTQYF. The CDR3 region has the DNA TGCGCCAGCAGCCAAGATAGGGGGACCCAGTACTTC.

V gene TRBV11-2 combines with J gene TRBJ2-5; D is unresolved. With 1 base removed from V and 13 bases from J, the gap between germline ends came to 16 bases. Germline lookup yields CDR1 SGHAT and CDR2 FQNNGV. The CDR3 has 13 amino acids. The DNA for the CDR3 is TGTGCCAGCAGCTTAGGGACCCAAATGGCCCCGTACTTC. It specifies CASSLGTQMAPYF.

This chain joins TRBV7-9 and TRBJ2-7; TRBD1 agrees at 7 bases. V shed 4 bases and J 4 bases; nucleotides not matched to a gene: 7. Germline values: CDR1 SEHNR, CDR2 FQNEAQ (reference sequence). This CDR3 is 14 amino acids long. CDR3 amino acids: CASSSTGQRYEQYF. CDR3 bases: TGTGCCAGCAGCTCAACGGGACAGCGATACGAGCAGTACTTC.

The genes are TRBV29-1 and TRBJ2-5, with 8 bases fitting TRBD1. The CDR3 is 15 residues long. Germline lookup yields CDR1 SQVTM and CDR2 ANQGSEA. V dropped 6 bases and J dropped 0; count of bases not matched to a gene: 9. The CDR3 sequence: CSVARRDRHQETQYF. The CDR3 region has the DNA TGCAGCGTAGCCCGTAGGGACAGGCACCAAGAGACCCAGTACTTC.

The rearrangement joins TRBV28 to TRBJ1-2; maybe TRBD1 (5 bases). The V gene lost 4 bases and the J gene lost 5 bases, with 11 bases spanning the gap. In germline, CDR1 is MDHEN, CDR2 SYDVKM. This CDR3 spans 13 amino acids. DNA for the CDR3: TGTGCCAGCAGTTGGGGGGGGAATTATGGCTACACCTTC. Its protein product is CASSWGGNYGYTF.

The CDR3 sequence is CASSVSASGNEQFF. CDR3 sequence (DNA): TGTGCCAGCAGTGTTTCAGCCTCCGGCAATGAGCAGTTCTTC. The chain couples TRBV6-4 to TRBJ2-1; the D is unclear. The V and J ends lost 4 bases and 6 bases respectively, with 13 bases between them. In germline, CDR1 is MRHNA, CDR2 SNTAGT. The CDR3 runs 14 residues.

The chain employs TRBV2 and TRBJ2-7; D gene unclear. Germline V gene sequence: CDR1 SNHLY, CDR2 FYNNEI. V shed 7 bases and J shed 2 bases, with 12 bases lying between them. The CDR3 loop spans 13 amino acids. CDR3 DNA: TGTGCCAGCACCGTGGGTCCAGCCTACGAGCAGTACTTC. Amino acids: CASTVGPAYEQYF.

This sequence joins TRBV10-3 and TRBJ1-5; 12 nucleotides match TRBD1. The CDR3 covers 16 residues. CDR1 and CDR2 (germline): ENHRY, SYGVKD. Trimming removed 10 bases from V and 0 bases from J; junction bases left unmatched: 7. CDR3 coding DNA: TGTGCCACCGGGACAGGGGGCTCGGTTAGCAATCAGCCCCAGCATTTT. Translated, it gives CATGTGGSVSNQPQHF.

A remark on this clone: At the DNA level, this CDR3 is encoded by other sequences in the same sample as well. The chain uses TRBV6-1 and TRBJ1-5; D is undetermined. The CDR3 has 14 residues. V was shortened by 3 bases and J by 0 bases, with 6 bases between the two germline ends. Germline V CDR1 and CDR2: MNHNS, SASEGT. The DNA for the CDR3 is TGTGCCAGCAGTGAGGGTTATAGCAATCAGCCCCAGCATTTT. It translates to CASSEGYSNQPQHF.

This clone was seen only once. The sample has other DNA sequences that encode this CDR3 too. The J gene is TRBJ2-7, the V gene TRBV5-1, with TRBD2 matching 9 bases. V was clipped by 0 bases and J by 2 bases; unmatched bases: 3. The CDR3 spans 15 residues. Germline V gene data show CDR1 as SGHRS and CDR2 as YFSETQ. CDR3 residues: CASSLVLAGTYEQYF. The CDR3 region has the DNA TGCGCCAGCAGCTTGGTGCTAGCGGGAACCTACGAGCAGTACTTC.

This sequence joins TRBV11-2 and TRBJ2-7, with TRBD2 matching 7 bases. The V gene's germline CDR1 is SGHAT and CDR2 FQNNGV. The CDR3 contains 15 residues. The ends lost 3 bases at V and 4 bases at J; junction bases unmatched: 9. The DNA for the CDR3 is TGTGCCAGCAGCTTGGAAGCGGGGATCAATTACGAGCAGTACTTC. It codes for CASSLEAGINYEQYF.

This sequence joins TRBV7-8 and TRBJ1-2; D call uncertain. V was trimmed by 5 bases and J by 2 bases, leaving 12 bases between them. The CDR3 length is 14 residues. Germline V gene data show CDR1 as SGHVS and CDR2 as FQNEAQ. This CDR3 reads CASSPGGPNYGYTF. The CDR3 region has the DNA TGTGCCAGCAGCCCCGGCGGGCCGAACTATGGCTACACCTTC.

The genes are TRBV9 and TRBJ2-5; either TRBD1 or TRBD2 may fit D (5 bases each). V lost 1 base to trimming and J lost 4 bases, with 8 bases between them. The CDR3 runs to 13 residues. The germline CDR1 and CDR2 sequences are SGDLS and YYNGEE. CDR3 nucleotides: TGTGCCAGCAGCGTAACTGGGGGAGAGACCCAGTACTTC. Encoded protein: CASSVTGGETQYF.

The chain uses TRBV2 and TRBJ2-2; D gene ambiguous. The CDR3 spans 14 residues. CDR1 SNHLY and CDR2 FYNNEI come from the germline V gene. The V end lost 0 bases, the J end lost 7 bases, and 9 bases lay between the germline ends. Here the CDR3 DNA reads TGTGCCAGCAGTGAAGCGAGAATATACGGGGAGCTGTTTTTT. Translation: CASSEARIYGELFF.

This chain joins TRBV7-3 and TRBJ1-1; a possible D gene is TRBD1 (5 bases). V lost 1 base, J lost 5 bases, and 11 bases lay in between. The V gene's germline CDR1 is SGHTA and CDR2 FQGTGA. The CDR3 covers 14 residues. CDR3: CASSLIGEGTEAFF. The CDR3 nucleotides are TGTGCCAGCAGCTTAATAGGGGAGGGAACTGAAGCTTTCTTT.

The V and J genes are TRBV28 and TRBJ2-2; tentative D call: TRBD2 (6 bases). The CDR3 runs to 16 residues. Germline-derived CDR1 and CDR2 are MDHEN and SYDVKM. V was clipped by 3 bases and J by 3 bases, with 14 bases between them. The CDR3 loop reads CASSFGGMIYTGELFF. The CDR3 DNA sequence: TGTGCCAGCAGTTTTGGAGGGATGATATACACCGGGGAGCTGTTTTTT.

CDR3 DNA: TGTGCCAGCAACCCTCGGGGGGGCACAGATACGCAGTATTTT. Its translation is CASNPRGGTDTQYF. The J gene is TRBJ2-3, the V gene TRBV5-5; TRBD2 matches 7 bases. With 6 bases clipped from V and 1 base from J, the junction kept 5 bases outside the gene matches. The germline gives CDR1 SGHKS, CDR2 YYEKEE (reference sequence). This CDR3 comprises 14 residues.

The genes are TRBV7-5 and TRBJ2-7; the D call TRBD1 from the table was never checked on the DNA. TRBV7-5 is noted as a pseudogene. This CDR3 has 17 residues. The CDR3 loop is CVRSLIYTGTGSSEQYF. DNA of the CDR3: TGTGTCAGAAGCTTAATATATACCGGGACAGGGTCCAGCGAGCAGTACTTC.

This clone was found once. The DNA of the CDR3 is TGTGCCAGCAGCGTACGAGCGAACACTGAAGCTTTCTTT. This encodes CASSVRANTEAFF. The chain carries TRBV9 and TRBJ1-1; no clear D. This CDR3 has 13 amino acids. The germline V gene encodes CDR1 SGDLS and CDR2 YYNGEE. V lost 1 base and J 1 base, leaving 5 bases between the germline ends.

The gene calls are TRBV5-1 and TRBJ1-2; no firm D call. Trimming shortened V by 2 bases and J by 8 bases, and 10 bases separated the two germline ends. CDR3 length: 12 residues. Germline CDR1 is SGHRS and CDR2 is YFSETQ. Here the CDR3 reads CASSFRAGGYTF. The CDR3 region has the DNA TGCGCCAGCAGCTTCCGGGCTGGGGGCTACACCTTC.

The chain links TRBV27 to TRBJ1-4, with 7 positions matching TRBD1. J was trimmed by 7 bases and V by 5 bases; bases with no gene match: 13. CDR1 MNHEY and CDR2 SMNVEV come from the germline V gene (reference sequence). CDR3 size: 16 residues. CDR3 coding DNA: TGTGCCAGCAGTCTAACCTCGACAGGGTTAGGTGAAAAACTGTTTTTT. Translated, it gives CASSLTSTGLGEKLFF.

The rearrangement links TRBV6-6 to TRBJ2-5; 11 bases match TRBD2. Losses at the gene ends were 0 bases for V and 5 bases for J; bases not matched to a gene: 5. The CDR3 runs 16 residues. Germline values: CDR1 MNHNY, CDR2 SVGAGI (reference sequence). DNA of the CDR3: TGTGCCAGCAGTTACTCGACTAGCGGGGTCAGGGAGACCCAGTACTTC. Translation: CASSYSTSGVRETQYF.

The J gene is TRBJ1-4, the V gene TRBV29-1, with 7 bases matching TRBD1. The CDR3 covers 13 residues. V trimming: 6 bases; J trimming: 8 bases; junction bases outside the gene matches: 9. Per the germline V gene, CDR1 is SQVTM and CDR2 is ANQGSEA. CDR3 nucleotide sequence: TGCAGCGTCGTGGTTGGCAGGGGGGAAAAACTGTTTTTT. Its translation is CSVVVGRGEKLFF.

The V and J genes are TRBV10-2 and TRBJ1-2; 7 nucleotides match TRBD1. V trimming: 6 bases; J trimming: 3 bases; junction bases outside the gene matches: 7. This CDR3 is 14 amino acids long. Per germline, CDR1 WSHSY and CDR2 SAAADI. The CDR3 is CASRTTGPDYGYTF. The CDR3 DNA reads TGCGCCAGCAGGACGACAGGGCCAGACTATGGCTACACCTTC.

This chain connects TRBV29-1 to TRBJ2-2; a weak D match, TRBD1 (6 bases). V was clipped by 3 bases and J by 3 bases, with 11 bases between them. Germline V gene lookup returns CDR1 SQVTM and CDR2 ANQGSEA. The CDR3 is 14 amino acids. CDR3: CSVDRGKYTGELFF. The CDR3 DNA sequence: TGCAGCGTTGACAGGGGCAAGTACACCGGGGAGCTGTTTTTT.

Notes on this clone: One end of the junction varies from germline; a read error may be responsible. The CDR3 reads CASSEIEGGQQHF. DNA of the CDR3: TGTGCCAGCAGTGAAATCGAGGGGGGTCAGCAGCACTTC. This chain connects TRBV6-1 to TRBJ2-5, with D perhaps being TRBD1 or TRBD2 (6 bases each). Germline CDR1 and CDR2: MNHNS and SASEGT. This CDR3 is built from 13 residues.

The CDR3 spells CASSLVPGLASYNEQFF. DNA for the CDR3: TGCGCCAGCAGCTTGGTCCCTGGACTAGCGTCCTACAATGAGCAGTTCTTC. The chain has TRBV5-1 and TRBJ2-1; 9 bases line up with TRBD2. This CDR3 has 17 amino acids. Losses at the gene ends were 0 bases for V and 1 base for J; bases not matched to a gene: 5. Germline V gene lookup returns CDR1 SGHRS and CDR2 YFSETQ.

The rearrangement links TRBV19 to TRBJ2-1, with TRBD2 matching 13 bases. Germline-derived CDR1 and CDR2 are LNHDA and SQIVND (reference sequence). This CDR3 has 17 amino acids. The J segment lost 4 bases and the V segment lost 10 bases, leaving 13 bases of the junction unmatched. Here the CDR3 DNA reads TGTGCCACTAGCCCGGGACTAGCGGGATTTATGTACAATGAGCAGTTCTTC. It is translated as CATSPGLAGFMYNEQFF.